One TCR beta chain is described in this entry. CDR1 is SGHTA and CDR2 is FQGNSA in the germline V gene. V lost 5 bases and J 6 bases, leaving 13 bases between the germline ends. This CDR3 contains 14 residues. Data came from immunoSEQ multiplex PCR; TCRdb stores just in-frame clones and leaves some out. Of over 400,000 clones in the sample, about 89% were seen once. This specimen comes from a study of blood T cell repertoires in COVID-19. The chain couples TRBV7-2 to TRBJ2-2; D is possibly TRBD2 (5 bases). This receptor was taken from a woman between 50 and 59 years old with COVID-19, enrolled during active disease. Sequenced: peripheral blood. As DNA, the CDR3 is TGTGCCAGCAGCCCCCAGTTGAGGGCCGGGGAGCTGTTTTTT. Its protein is CASSPQLRAGELFF.